The rows below give T cell receptor beta chains drawn from one sample of a study of Graves' ophthalmopathy and Graves' hyperthyroidism. TCRdb re-called the multiplex PCR reads with MiXCR, one entry per CDR3 protein. The sample comprises about 740,000 distinct CDR3 sequences, 40% of which are singletons, and 44% rests with the top ten. Sequencing was performed on peripheral blood. The receptors here all came from an adult man with Graves' ophthalmopathy. CDR3s include the opening cysteine and the closing phenylalanine or tryptophan. A D gene is named only where the DNA matches it firmly. Clone size is stated in some rows and not others, as once, few, many or a class when expanded.

>TRBD1|TRBV9|NA|TRBJ2-5
CASSVTGGLQETQYF
TGTGCCAGCAGCGTGACAGGGGGACTCCAAGAGACCCAGTACTTC
>NA|TRBV3-1|NA|TRBJ1-1
CASNLGGVGGTEAFF
TGTGCCAGCAACCTAGGTGGGGTCGGTGGGACTGAAGCTTTCTTT
>NA|TRBV9|many|TRBJ1-6
CASSVAGENSPLHF
TGTGCCAGCAGCGTAGCAGGGGAGAATTCACCCCTCCACTTT
>NA|TRBV29-1|many|TRBJ1-2
CSVPTQGYGYTF
TGCAGCGTTCCCACTCAGGGGTATGGCTACACCTTC
>NA|TRBV10-3|NA|TRBJ2-7
CAISVTGTPTNEQYF
TGTGCCATCAGTGTGACAGGTACGCCGACTAACGAGCAGTACTTC
>TRBD1|TRBV7-2|NA|TRBJ2-5
CASSLVGKTGGAVSETQYF
TGTGCCAGCAGCTTAGTTGGAAAAACAGGGGGCGCAGTGTCGGAGACCCAGTACTTC
>TRBD2|TRBV2|once|TRBJ2-5
CASRKSGVPRETQYF
TGTGCCAGCAGAAAAAGCGGGGTCCCACGAGAGACCCAGTACTTC
>NA|TRBV15|NA|TRBJ1-2
CATSSVGIQGPNYGYTF
TGTGCCACCAGCAGCGTGGGAATACAGGGTCCTAACTATGGCTACACCTTC
>TRBD1|TRBV10-1|NA|TRBJ1-1
CASSYARDSSPPQQTEAFF
TGTGCCAGCAGTTACGCAAGGGACAGTTCGCCCCCCCAGCAGACTGAAGCTTTCTTT
>TRBD1|TRBV10-2|once|TRBJ2-7
CASSVWGQGVASEQYF
TGCGCCAGCAGTGTATGGGGACAGGGGGTGGCGAGTGAGCAGTACTTC
>TRBD2|TRBV19|few|TRBJ2-2
CASSIWTRRTGELFF
TGTGCCAGTAGTATTTGGACTAGGCGCACCGGGGAGCTGTTTTTT
>NA|TRBV25-1|NA|TRBJ1-1
CASSILAFRGKEAFF
TGTGCCAGCAGTATCCTGGCCTTTCGCGGAAAAGAGGCTTTCTTT
>NA|TRBV9|NA|TRBJ1-1
CASSVGDRLNTEAFF
TGTGCCAGCAGCGTAGGGGACCGATTGAACACTGAAGCTTTCTTT
>NA|TRBV2|NA|TRBJ2-7
CASRSERDSLSYEQYF
TGTGCCAGCAGATCGGAACGGGACTCACTTAGCTACGAGCAGTACTTC
>TRBD2|TRBV4-3|NA|TRBJ2-5
CASSLGAAGGLETQYF
TGCGCCAGCAGCTTGGGAGCTGCGGGAGGGCTGGAGACCCAGTACTTC
>NA|TRBV14|NA|TRBJ2-7
CASSQDRVWSGLGGEEQYF
TGTGCCAGCAGCCAAGATAGGGTATGGAGCGGACTAGGGGGCGAGGAGCAGTACTTC
>TRBD1|TRBV20-1|NA|TRBJ2-5
CSAETGQGQETQYF
TGCAGTGCTGAGACGGGACAGGGACAAGAGACCCAGTACTTC
>NA|TRBV7-2|many|TRBJ1-1
CASSDRVGFEAFF
TGTGCCAGCAGCGACCGGGTAGGGTTCGAAGCTTTCTTT
>TRBD2|TRBV29-1|many|TRBJ2-7
CSVQASGTSYEQYF
TGCAGCGTTCAGGCTAGCGGGACCTCCTACGAGCAGTACTTC
>NA|TRBV7-9|NA|TRBJ2-6
CASSPRAPSGANVLTF
TGTGCCAGCAGCCCCCGGGCCCCGAGTGGGGCCAACGTCCTGACTTTC
>NA|TRBV2|many|TRBJ1-2
CASRSAWNYGYTF
TGTGCCAGCAGAAGTGCATGGAACTATGGCTACACCTTC
>NA|TRBV5-1|few|TRBJ2-7
CASSLSRGNYEQYF
TGCGCCAGCAGCCTATCTAGAGGGAACTACGAGCAGTACTTC
>NA|TRBV10-3|few|TRBJ1-6
CASSLDTQWGSPLHF
TGTGCCAGCAGTTTAGACACCCAATGGGGTTCACCCCTCCACTTT
>NA|TRBV5-1|NA|TRBJ2-2
CASSLGRDNTGELFF
TGCGCCAGCAGCTTGGGACGGGATAACACCGGGGAGCTGTTTTTT